A selection of T cell receptor beta chains follows, all from one sample in a study of shared clonotypes between healthy human individuals. Profiled with immunoSEQ multiplex PCR; TCRdb holds only in-frame clones, not every one. The sample includes around 1.9 million clones, over 85% of them seen just once. Sequencing was carried out using naive CD8+ T cells from PBMCs. The source is a young man in good health. Some clones in this sample may be carry-over from other donors' samples. CDR3s include the opening cysteine and the closing phenylalanine or tryptophan. The D gene is left open where the match is weak. The size of a clone is reported for some rows only, either as once, few or many, or as a class for expanded clones.

TRBV5-1	NA	NA	TRBJ2-7	TGCGCCAGCAGCTTGGACCTGAAGGGATTCAACGAGCAGTACTTC	CASSLDLKGFNEQYF
TRBV5-8	NA	NA	TRBJ2-6	TGTGCCAGCAGCCGGAGGGGGCCGGTCTCTGGGGCCAACGTCCTGACTTTC	CASSRRGPVSGANVLTF
TRBV29-1	TRBD1	NA	TRBJ1-6	TGCAGCGTTAGGACAGGAGGAAATTCACCCCTCCACTTT	CSVRTGGNSPLHF
TRBV7-9	NA	NA	TRBJ2-7	TGTGCCAGCAGCTTGACCCGGGAGCAGTACTTC	CASSLTREQYF
TRBV7-6	NA	NA	TRBJ2-1	TGTGCCAGCAGCCGTTTATGGGGCAGGGCAGGAGGCGGGATCGACCACAATGAGCAGTTCTTC	CASSRLWGRAGGGIDHNEQFF
TRBV2	NA	NA	TRBJ2-2	TGTGCCAGCAGCGGTGTGGGCAGGAGGAGCACCGGGGAGCTGTTTTTT	CASSGVGRRSTGELFF
TRBV5-6	NA	once	TRBJ2-6	TGTGCCAGCAGCAGGACCTCTGGGGCCAACGTCCTGACTTTC	CASSRTSGANVLTF
TRBV7-7	TRBD2	NA	TRBJ2-1	TGTGCCAGCAGCCGCTCCAACGCACTAGCGGGAGGGCCGAATGAGCAGTTCTTC	CASSRSNALAGGPNEQFF
TRBV10-3	NA	NA	TRBJ1-1	TGTGCCATCAGTGACCCCTCGGGTGGTCGGGGCACTGAAGCTTTCTTT	CAISDPSGGRGTEAFF
TRBV28	TRBD2	NA	TRBJ2-7	TGTGCCAGCAGTATAGGGGACTATCTCTACGAGCAGTACTTC	CASSIGDYLYEQYF
TRBV13	NA	once	TRBJ2-7	TGTGCCAGCAGCTTCGGGGCTGCAGAGCAGTACTTC	CASSFGAAEQYF
TRBV4-3	TRBD2	NA	TRBJ2-7	TGCGCCAGCAGCCAAGATGGACTCGGGAGGTCCCCCTACGAGCAGTACTTC	CASSQDGLGRSPYEQYF
TRBV7-8	NA	NA	TRBJ2-7	TGTGCCAGCAGCAAGGGGGGAGGGGGCGCCTCCTACGAGCAGTACTTC	CASSKGGGGASYEQYF
TRBV19	NA	NA	TRBJ1-2	TGTGCCAGTACCCATACCCCAACAGGGACCGGCTACACCTTC	CASTHTPTGTGYTF
TRBV6-1	NA	NA	TRBJ2-3	TGTGCCAGCAGTGAAGCCATGCATACGCAGTATTTT	CASSEAMHTQYF
TRBV28	NA	NA	TRBJ1-4	TGTGCCAGCAGCCACCAGGATACTTGGGATAATGAAAAACTGTTTTTT	CASSHQDTWDNEKLFF
TRBV9	NA	once	TRBJ2-6	TGTGCCAGCAGTGATGTTAAGGAAGCGGAAGACCCGCTCTCTGGGGCCAACGTCCTGACTTTC	CASSDVKEAEDPLSGANVLTF
TRBV7-9	NA	NA	TRBJ1-4	TGTGCCAGCAGCGATGGCTACAGGGAAACTAATGAAAAACTGTTTTTT	CASSDGYRETNEKLFF
TRBV6-1	NA	few	TRBJ1-5	TGTGCCAGCAGTGCCCCCTTGGGTCAGCCCCAGCATTTT	CASSAPLGQPQHF
TRBV28	NA	NA	TRBJ2-1	TGTGCCAGCAGTTTAAGTGAGACCTACAATGAGCAGTTCTTC	CASSLSETYNEQFF